The clone carrying this T cell receptor (beta chain) was counted only a few times. Its antigen is currently unknown. The data originate from a study of beta chain features in type 1 diabetes. Across the study: All samples together contributed 107,917,701 sorted cells for examination.

Study-wide results and caveats: Shorter templates might be favored by PCR, equally in patients and controls. In every one of the four CD4+ subsets, TCRB CDR3s were moderately but significantly shorter in Type 1 diabetes patients.

The investigators reverse transcribed all of the isolated RNA, so they sequenced expressed TCRB transcripts. Using immunoSEQ multiplex PCR, the repertoire was profiled, and TCRdb retains in-frame clones only, with some absent. The data hold a few hundred thousand clones, with around 19% observed a single time. Germline-derived CDR1 and CDR2 are MGHRA and YSYEKL. CDR3 length: 21 amino acids. The trim removed 3 bases at V and 0 bases at J, leaving 14 bases unmatched. The sequence came from a woman aged 18 to 35 in good health. The sequencing input was naive CD4+ T cells from blood. The chain has TRBV4-1 and TRBJ2-4; 13 nucleotides match TRBD2. CDR3 loop: CASSQNPGLAGVPLAKNIQYF. DNA for the CDR3: TGCGCCAGCAGCCAGAACCCCGGACTAGCGGGGGTCCCCCTAGCCAAAAACATTCAGTACTTC.